This TCR beta chain derives from a study of OX40 agonist ivuxolimab in advanced cancers. About the research overall: It was permissible to have had prior anti-PD-1, anti-PD-L1 or anti-CTLA-4 therapy, and around 41% had some. General observations from the study: Compared with others, partial responders at 0.1-3.0 mg/kg displayed clonal expansion among the lowest.

Germline V gene sequence: CDR1 ENHRY, CDR2 SYGVKD. This CDR3 is built from 13 residues. The V gene lost 1 base and the J gene lost 3 bases, with 7 bases spanning the gap. This clone was seen just once. Its target is unknown. The protocol was immunoSEQ multiplex PCR, while the TCRdb copy is restricted to in-frame clones and leaves out a portion. The sample consists of roughly 76,000 clones, about 94% of them appearing once. The genes are TRBV10-3 and TRBJ2-7, with a weak D call TRBD1 (6 bases). The sample in question was CD4+ or CD8+ T cells sorted from blood, obtained in a trial of the OX40 agonist ivuxolimab. This sequence originates from an adult with an advanced solid tumor such as melanoma, head and neck, liver or kidney cancer. CDR3 sequence: CAISEWDNYEQYF. As DNA, the CDR3 is TGTGCCATCAGTGAGTGGGACAACTACGAGCAGTACTTC.